Below, 25 T cell receptor beta chains from the same sample are listed, as sequenced in a study of regulatory T cells in long-lasting Graves disease. iRepertoire HTBI primers and Arm-PCR of CDR3 regions built TCR beta libraries. TCRdb independently ran MiXCR on the multiplex PCR reads; one entry per CDR3 protein. The sample shows around 480,000 distinct CDR3 sequences, around 16% of them seen only once. Time point noted: newly diagnosed GD, antithyroid drugs for less than 3 months. PBMC RNA was the source of the TCR library. These records were also assigned to another study, of T cells in Graves' hyperthyroidism and ophthalmopathy.

The material sequenced was peripheral blood mononuclear cells (PBMCs), taken at new diagnosis, from a patient treated with antithyroid drugs. The source of these receptors is a man aged 40-49 years with Graves disease.

The chain couples TRBV6-5 to TRBJ1-4; D remains unclear. The V end lost 2 bases, the J end lost 14 bases, and 9 bases lay between the germline ends. Germline V gene data show CDR1 as MNHEY and CDR2 as SVGAGI. The CDR3 sequence is 11 residues long. The CDR3 spells CASSYVPILFF. CDR3 in DNA: TGTGCCAGCAGTTACGTACCCATTCTGTTTTTT.

This clonotype was detected many times. The rearrangement links TRBV6-2 or TRBV6-3 to TRBJ1-5; TRBD1 aligns across 9 bases. V shed 5 bases and J 6 bases; nucleotides not matched to a gene: 2. Germline V gives CDR1 MNHEY, CDR2 SVGEGT. This CDR3 spans 13 amino acids. The CDR3 spells CASSRDRAQPQHF. In nucleotides, the CDR3 is TGTGCCAGCAGTAGGGACAGGGCTCAGCCCCAGCATTTT.

This clonotype was recorded many times. CDR3 protein: CASIEQWGTEEAFF. The CDR3 DNA is TGTGCCAGCATCGAGCAGTGGGGGACAGAGGAAGCTTTCTTT. The rearrangement uses TRBV28 and TRBJ1-1; 7 nucleotides align to TRBD1. Germline assignment: CDR1 MDHEN and CDR2 SYDVKM. J gave up 8 bases and V 7 bases, and 13 bases lay outside the gene matches. The CDR3 covers 14 residues. The full variable domain, rest sourced from reference TRBV28 and TRBJ1-1, is DVKVTQSSRYLVKRTGEKVFLECVQDMDHENMFWYRQDPGLGLRLIYFSYDVKMKEKGDIPEGYSVSREKKERFSLILESASTNQTSMYLCASIEQWGTEEAFFGQGTRLTVV.

This clonotype was recorded at least ten times. V and J are TRBV5-1 and TRBJ2-3; 8 bases line up with TRBD2. Looked up from germline, CDR1 is SGHRS and CDR2 is YFSETQ. The trim removed 7 bases at V and 4 bases at J, leaving 14 bases unmatched. The CDR3 spans 16 residues. CDR3 residues: CASGMKSGSRADTQYF. The CDR3 DNA is TGCGCCAGCGGTATGAAGAGCGGGAGTCGCGCAGATACGCAGTATTTT. Looking up the rest from reference TRBV5-1 and TRBJ2-3 gives the full variable domain: KAGVTQTPRYLIKTRGQQVTLSCSPISGHRSVSWYQQTPGQGLQFLFEYFSETQRNKGNFPGRFSGRQFSNSRSEMNVSTLELGDSALYLCASGMKSGSRADTQYFGPGTRLTVL.

With respect to this clonotype: A far more abundant clone sits one base away, making this likely a read error. The V gene is TRBV28, the J gene TRBJ2-1; 11 positions match TRBD2. The junction had 8 bases not matched to a gene; V was cut back by 5 bases and J by 5 bases. CDR1 and CDR2 (germline): MDHEN, SYDVKM. CDR3 length equals 16 residues. CDR3 coding DNA: TGTGCCAGCAGTGTCGCCGGGACTAGCGGCAACAATGAGCAGTTCTTC. It specifies CASSVAGTSGNNEQFF.

V is TRBV27 and J is TRBJ1-2; D gene unclear. The CDR3 is 15 residues long. Trimming pared 6 bases from V and 3 bases from J, leaving 17 bases between. Germline V gives CDR1 MNHEY, CDR2 SMNVEV (reference sequence). The chain's CDR3 is CASSPAGGPHYGYTF. CDR3 bases: TGTGCCAGCAGCCCCGCGGGAGGGCCTCACTATGGCTACACCTTC.

This clonotype showed up many times. The chain is built from TRBV7-9 and TRBJ2-7; D tentatively fits TRBD1 or TRBD2 (5 bases each). V gave up 2 bases and J gave up 6 bases, with 14 bases separating them. This CDR3 is 14 amino acids long. CDR1 is SEHNR and CDR2 is FQNEAQ in the germline V gene (reference sequence). DNA of the CDR3: TGTGCCAGCAGCTTATTGGGTTCAGGGAGCGAGCAGTACTTC. Amino acid sequence: CASSLLGSGSEQYF.

This clonotype was found many times. This chain connects TRBV28 to TRBJ2-1, with 12 positions matching TRBD2. V shed 6 bases, J shed 4 bases, and the junction held 13 bases outside the gene matches. Germline V gene sequence: CDR1 MDHEN, CDR2 SYDVKM. CDR3 length equals 18 residues. The CDR3 region has the DNA TGTGCCAGCAGCCGGCCGACGTTCCTAGCGGGAGGGTACAATGAGCAGTTCTTC. This sequence encodes CASSRPTFLAGGYNEQFF. Full variable domain (missing parts from reference TRBV28 and TRBJ2-1): DVKVTQSSRYLVKRTGEKVFLECVQDMDHENMFWYRQDPGLGLRLIYFSYDVKMKEKGDIPEGYSVSREKKERFSLILESASTNQTSMYLCASSRPTFLAGGYNEQFFGPGTRLTVL.

There are a few counts of this clonotype. The V and J genes are TRBV9 and TRBJ2-7, with D maybe TRBD2 (6 bases). The CDR3 loop spans 15 amino acids. V was clipped by 0 bases and J by 5 bases, with 15 bases between them. Per the germline V gene, CDR1 is SGDLS and CDR2 is YYNGEE. DNA of the CDR3: TGTGCCAGCAGCGTAGATCTGGGTCGCGGGGACGAGCAGTACTTC. Its translation: CASSVDLGRGDEQYF.

This clonotype was picked up many times. This sequence joins TRBV12-3 or TRBV12-4 and TRBJ2-1, with TRBD1 identical over 7 bases. This CDR3 is built from 14 residues. V shed 3 bases, J shed 6 bases, and the junction held 5 bases outside the gene matches. The CDR3 sequence is CASSLTGTANEQFF. In nucleotides, the CDR3 is TGTGCCAGCAGTTTGACCGGGACAGCCAATGAGCAGTTCTTC.

The V and J genes are TRBV29-1 and TRBJ2-1; TRBD2 is a possible D gene (5 bases). V was trimmed by 2 bases and J by 4 bases, leaving 12 bases between them. Germline assignment: CDR1 SQVTM and CDR2 ANQGSEA. CDR3 length equals 14 residues. The CDR3 bases are TGCAGCGTTGAACGAGCGGATGGATACAATGAGCAGTTCTTC. It encodes CSVERADGYNEQFF.

V is TRBV6-2 or TRBV6-3 and J is TRBJ2-1; 13 bases are a match to TRBD2. Germline CDR1 and CDR2: MNHEY and SVGEGT. Trimming removed 6 bases from V and 1 base from J; junction bases left unmatched: 12. The CDR3 runs to 19 residues. The CDR3 is CASSRRMTGLAGSYNEQFF. As DNA, the CDR3 is TGTGCCAGCAGCCGGAGAATGACGGGACTAGCGGGATCCTACAATGAGCAGTTCTTC.

Worth noting for this clonotype: This may stem from a read error, because a much larger clone lies one nucleotide away. The V call is TRBV11-2, the J call TRBJ2-3; D is undetermined. The ends were cut back, 5 bases at V and 14 bases at J, with 17 bases in the middle. The CDR3 sequence is 12 residues long. Germline loops: CDR1 SGHAT, CDR2 FQNNGV. The CDR3 region is CASSTIGSRRYF. Here the CDR3 DNA reads TGTGCCAGCAGCACCATAGGGTCCCGTAGGTATTTT.

The V and J genes are TRBV11-2 and TRBJ2-7; TRBD2 matches at 9 bases. Trimming at V came to 3 bases and at J to 6 bases, leaving 12 bases not matched to a gene. Germline CDR1 SGHAT, CDR2 FQNNGV. The CDR3 sequence is 16 residues long. In DNA, the CDR3 is TGTGCCAGCAGCTTCCGGCGGGCTAGCGGGGTCAGCGAGCAGTACTTC. As protein: CASSFRRASGVSEQYF. Complete variable domain (other parts from reference TRBV11-2 and TRBJ2-7): EAGVAQSPRYKIIEKRQSVAFWCNPISGHATLYWYQQILGQGPKLLIQFQNNGVVDDSQLPKDRFSAERLKGVDSTLKIQPAKLEDSAVYLCASSFRRASGVSEQYFGPGTRLTVT.

Details on this clonotype: One junction end does not reproduce the germline sequence, and a read error may be involved. The CDR3 nucleotides read TGTGCCAGCAGTCTCCCGGGCAACGGGCTGGGCTTT. Its protein is CASSLPGNGLGF. The rearrangement joins TRBV28 to TRBJ1-1; D not certain. This CDR3 has 12 residues. Looked up from germline, CDR1 is MDHEN and CDR2 is SYDVKM. Full variable domain (missing parts from reference TRBV28 and TRBJ1-1): DVKVTQSSRYLVKRTGEKVFLECVQDMDHENMFWYRQDPGLGLRLIYFSYDVKMKEKGDIPEGYSVSREKKERFSLILESASTNQTSMYLCASSLPGNGLGFGQGTRLTVV.

As concerns this clonotype: This may come from a read error, since a much larger clone is one base off. V usage is TRBV7-8 and J usage is TRBJ2-7, with a possible D match to TRBD1 (5 bases). The CDR3 consists of 16 residues. The V end was cut by 3 bases, the J end by 1 base, with 16 bases between. Per germline, CDR1 SGHVS and CDR2 FQNEAQ. The CDR3 sequence: CASSLVGLGRSYEQYF. The CDR3, as DNA: TGTGCCAGCAGCTTGGTGGGGCTCGGGCGGTCCTACGAGCAGTACTTC.

This clonotype came up a few times. This chain connects TRBV20-1 to TRBJ1-5; no firm D call. V lost 2 bases and J lost 4, with 12 bases in between. The CDR3 spans 14 residues. CDR1 is DFQATT, CDR2 SNEGSKA, per germline (reference sequence). The CDR3 DNA is TGCAGTGCTAGAAATCGGGGTTTTAATCAGCCCCAGCATTTT. It translates to CSARNRGFNQPQHF.

This clonotype has just a few counts. The chain is built from TRBV2 and TRBJ1-5; D is possibly TRBD1 (5 bases). This CDR3 is built from 13 residues. CDR1 is SNHLY and CDR2 is FYNNEI in the germline V gene. The V and J ends lost 5 bases and 6 bases respectively, with 11 bases between them. CDR3 DNA sequence: TGTGCCAGCAGTTATGGGGACGTTCAGCCCCAGCATTTT. Translated: CASSYGDVQPQHF.

CDR3 sequence: CASSSQRDRTDTQYF. CDR3 nucleotide sequence: TGTGCCAGCAGCTCGCAGCGGGACCGGACAGATACGCAGTATTTT. The rearrangement joins TRBV12-3 or TRBV12-4 to TRBJ2-3; 7 bases line up with TRBD2. V shed 6 bases, J shed 3 bases, and the junction held 9 bases outside the gene matches. The CDR3 spans 15 residues.

The genes are TRBV10-2 and TRBJ2-5; tentatively, D is TRBD2 (6 bases). The CDR3 has 15 residues. The germline V gene has CDR1 WSHSY and CDR2 SAAADI. The V end was cut by 3 bases, the J end by 4 bases, with 15 bases between. The CDR3 DNA sequence: TGCGCCAGCAGTGAATATGTGGGAGGAGCAGAGACCCAGTACTTC. Translation: CASSEYVGGAETQYF.

This clonotype was picked up a small number of times. The chain is built from TRBV25-1 and TRBJ2-1, with TRBD2 matching over 8 bases. Germline CDR1 is MGHDK and CDR2 is SYGVNS. The CDR3 is made up of 15 amino acids. V lost 8 bases to trimming and J lost 6 bases; unmatched junction nucleotides: 12. The CDR3 sequence is CASGATGTRGNEQFF. The CDR3 DNA follows: TGTGCCAGCGGTGCAACCGGGACTAGGGGCAATGAGCAGTTCTTC.

The chain recombines TRBV20-1 with TRBJ2-2, with 8 nucleotides matching TRBD2. CDR1 and CDR2 from the germline V gene are DFQATT and SNEGSKA (reference sequence). The CDR3 totals 15 residues. This chain's CDR3 is CSPHAGTSDTGELFF. The CDR3 DNA sequence: TGCAGCCCCCACGCCGGGACTAGTGACACCGGGGAGCTGTTTTTT.

At least ten counts were recorded for this clonotype. The chain is built from TRBV7-8 and TRBJ2-1; 8 bases line up with TRBD1. The CDR3 loop spans 15 amino acids. Germline CDR1 reads SGHVS; CDR2 reads FQNEAQ. Losses at the gene ends were 5 bases for V and 7 bases for J; bases not matched to a gene: 10. CDR3 DNA sequence: TGTGCCAGCAGCGCCGGACAGGGTGTAGGGAATGAGCAGTTCTTC. Protein product: CASSAGQGVGNEQFF.

This clonotype was recorded many times. V is TRBV2 and J is TRBJ2-1, with TRBD2 identical over 11 bases. Per the germline V gene, CDR1 is SNHLY and CDR2 is FYNNEI. This CDR3 is built from 16 residues. V shed 3 bases and J 3 bases; nucleotides not matched to a gene: 4. For the CDR3, the DNA is TGTGCCAGCAGTGATACTAGCGGGAGTGGCTACAATGAGCAGTTCTTC. Protein sequence: CASSDTSGSGYNEQFF.

This clonotype was observed a handful of times. The J gene is TRBJ2-3, the V gene TRBV11-3, with 7 bases lining up with TRBD1. The CDR3 length is 18 residues. V lost 5 bases to trimming and J lost 3 bases; unmatched junction nucleotides: 17. CDR1 SGHNT and CDR2 YENEEA come from the germline V gene. The CDR3 DNA reads as TGTGCCAGCAGCCGATACGAACATACGGGACAGACTACAGATACGCAGTATTTT. It translates to CASSRYEHTGQTTDTQYF.